Detailed here is one T cell receptor beta chain. The data are from a study of identical twins. TCRdb re-called the 5' RACE reads through MiXCR, storing one row per CDR3 protein. The repertoire holds 550,000 to 700,000 distinct CDR3 sequences, around a tenth seen once, with roughly 3% in the top ten. The same data also went into a second study, on yellow fever vaccine responses in identical twins.

The material sequenced was PBMCs. The sequence was collected from a woman under 30 in good health.

As DNA, the CDR3 is TGCGCCAGCCGAGCGAGCGCCTACGAGCAGTACTTC. It specifies CASRASAYEQYF. V and J are TRBV5-1 and TRBJ2-7; D remains ambiguous. The CDR3 is 12 residues long. Germline values: CDR1 SGHRS, CDR2 YFSETQ. The germline V and J ends were trimmed by 7 bases and 2 bases, with 10 bases remaining between them.